This TCR beta chain was retrieved from a study of OX40 agonist ivuxolimab in advanced cancers. Study summary: Enrolled patients in dose escalation had cancers that were hepatocellular carcinoma, melanoma, renal cell or head and neck cancer.

Here immunoSEQ multiplex PCR was the method, and the copy in TCRdb shows in-frame clones only, minus some. The data hold some 37,000 clones, with around 80% observed a single time. Trimming removed 3 bases from V and 3 bases from J, with 8 bases in between. The CDR3 extends over 13 amino acids. The germline V gene has CDR1 SGHVS and CDR2 FQNEAQ. The TCR comes from an adult with an advanced solid tumor such as melanoma, head and neck, liver or kidney cancer. Sequencing used CD4+ or CD8+ T cells sorted from blood, obtained in a trial of the OX40 agonist ivuxolimab. This rearrangement joins TRBV7-8 to TRBJ1-1, with D unresolved. CDR3 region: CASSLGIDTEAFF. Written as DNA, the CDR3 is TGTGCCAGCAGCTTGGGCATAGACACTGAAGCTTTCTTT.